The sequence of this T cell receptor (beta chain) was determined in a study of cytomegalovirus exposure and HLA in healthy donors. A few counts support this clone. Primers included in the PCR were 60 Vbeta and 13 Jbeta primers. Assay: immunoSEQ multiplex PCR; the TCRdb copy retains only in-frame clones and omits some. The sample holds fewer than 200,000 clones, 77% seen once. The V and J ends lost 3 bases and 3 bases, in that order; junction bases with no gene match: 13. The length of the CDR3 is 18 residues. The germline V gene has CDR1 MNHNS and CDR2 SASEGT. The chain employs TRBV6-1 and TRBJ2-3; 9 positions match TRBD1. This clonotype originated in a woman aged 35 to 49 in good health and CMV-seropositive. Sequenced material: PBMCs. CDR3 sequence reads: CASSDFSPRDRVTDTQYF. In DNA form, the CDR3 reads TGTGCCAGCAGTGATTTTTCTCCCCGGGACAGGGTGACAGATACGCAGTATTTT.